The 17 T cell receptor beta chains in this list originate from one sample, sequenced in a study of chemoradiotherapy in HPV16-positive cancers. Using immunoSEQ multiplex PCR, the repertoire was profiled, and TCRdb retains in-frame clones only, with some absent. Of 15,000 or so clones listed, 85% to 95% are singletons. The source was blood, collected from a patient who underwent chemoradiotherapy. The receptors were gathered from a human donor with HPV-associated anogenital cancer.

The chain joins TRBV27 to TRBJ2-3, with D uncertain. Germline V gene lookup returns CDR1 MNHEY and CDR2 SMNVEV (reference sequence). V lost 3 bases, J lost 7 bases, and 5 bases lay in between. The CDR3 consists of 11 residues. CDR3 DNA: TGTGCCAGCAGTTTGATGAATACGCAGTATTTT. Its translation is CASSLMNTQYF.

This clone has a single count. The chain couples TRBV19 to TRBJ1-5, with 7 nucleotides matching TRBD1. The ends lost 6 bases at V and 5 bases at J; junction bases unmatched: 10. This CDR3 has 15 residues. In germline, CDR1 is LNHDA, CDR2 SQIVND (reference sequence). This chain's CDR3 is CASSSRQGPYQPQHF. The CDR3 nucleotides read TGTGCCAGTAGCTCCCGACAGGGACCATATCAGCCCCAGCATTTT.

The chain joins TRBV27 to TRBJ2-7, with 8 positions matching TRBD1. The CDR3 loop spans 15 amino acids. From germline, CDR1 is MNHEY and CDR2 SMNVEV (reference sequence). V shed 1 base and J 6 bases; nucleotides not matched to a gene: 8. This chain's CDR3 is CASSLYQGAPGEQYF. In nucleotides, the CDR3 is TGTGCCAGCAGTTTATATCAGGGGGCGCCGGGCGAGCAGTACTTC.

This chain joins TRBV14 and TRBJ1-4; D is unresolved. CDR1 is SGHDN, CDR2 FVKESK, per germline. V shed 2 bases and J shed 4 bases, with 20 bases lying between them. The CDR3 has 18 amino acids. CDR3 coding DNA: TGTGCCAGCAGCCAAACAATAGCGGCAGCAAACTATAATGAAAAACTGTTTTTT. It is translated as CASSQTIAAANYNEKLFF.

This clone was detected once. This CDR3 reads CAISGQDGYTF. The CDR3 DNA reads as TGTGCCATCAGCGGACAGGATGGCTACACCTTC. This sequence joins TRBV10-3 and TRBJ1-2; 7 bases agree with TRBD1. Looked up from germline, CDR1 is ENHRY and CDR2 is SYGVKD. The CDR3 contains 11 residues. After removal of 6 bases from V and 6 bases from J, the junction contained 1 base not matched to a gene.

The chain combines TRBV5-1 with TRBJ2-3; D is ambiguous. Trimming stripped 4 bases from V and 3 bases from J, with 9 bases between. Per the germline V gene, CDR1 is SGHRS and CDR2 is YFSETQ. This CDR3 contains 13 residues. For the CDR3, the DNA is TGCGCCAGCAGCGACATATCTACAGATACGCAGTATTTT. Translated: CASSDISTDTQYF.

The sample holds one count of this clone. This chain's CDR3 is CASSVTSGGAISTDTQYF. The CDR3 DNA follows: TGTGCCAGCAGCGTAACTAGTGGAGGGGCTATTAGCACAGATACGCAGTATTTT. The chain carries TRBV9 and TRBJ2-3, with D perhaps TRBD2 (6 bases). V shed 1 base and J shed 0 bases, with 18 bases lying between them. The CDR3 consists of 18 residues. The germline CDR1 and CDR2 sequences are SGDLS and YYNGEE. The entire variable domain, with the rest obtained from reference TRBV9 and TRBJ2-3, is as follows: DSGVTQTPKHLITATGQRVTLRCSPRSGDLSVYWYQQSLDQGLQFLIQYYNGEERAKGNILERFSAQQFPDLHSELNLSSLELGDSALYFCASSVTSGGAISTDTQYFGPGTRLTVL.

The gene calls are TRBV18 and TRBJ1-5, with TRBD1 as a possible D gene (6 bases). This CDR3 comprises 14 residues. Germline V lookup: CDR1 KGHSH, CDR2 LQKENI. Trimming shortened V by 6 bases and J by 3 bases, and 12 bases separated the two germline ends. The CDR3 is CASSPGQSNQPQHF. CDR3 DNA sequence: TGTGCCAGCTCCCCAGGACAGTCCAATCAGCCCCAGCATTTT.

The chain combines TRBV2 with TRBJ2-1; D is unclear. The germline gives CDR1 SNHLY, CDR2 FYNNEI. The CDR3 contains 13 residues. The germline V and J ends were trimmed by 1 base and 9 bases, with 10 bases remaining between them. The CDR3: CASSEVRVAEQFF. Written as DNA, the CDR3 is TGTGCCAGCAGTGAAGTTAGGGTTGCTGAGCAGTTCTTC.

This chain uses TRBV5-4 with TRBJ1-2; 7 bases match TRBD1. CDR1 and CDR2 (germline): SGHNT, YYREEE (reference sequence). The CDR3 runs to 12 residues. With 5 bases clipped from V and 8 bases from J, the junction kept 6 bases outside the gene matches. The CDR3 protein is CASSTGVWGYTF. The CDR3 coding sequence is TGTGCCAGCAGTACAGGGGTCTGGGGCTACACCTTC. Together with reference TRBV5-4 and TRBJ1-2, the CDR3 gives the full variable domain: ETGVTQSPTHLIKTRGQQVTLRCSSQSGHNTVSWYQQALGQGPQFIFQYYREEENGRGNFPPRFSGLQFPNYSSELNVNALELDDSALYLCASSTGVWGYTFGSGTRLTVV.

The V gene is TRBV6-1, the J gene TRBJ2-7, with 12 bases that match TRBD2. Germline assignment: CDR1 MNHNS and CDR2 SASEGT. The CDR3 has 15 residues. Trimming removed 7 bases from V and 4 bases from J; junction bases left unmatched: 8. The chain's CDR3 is CASNLAGGPYYEQYF. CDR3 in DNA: TGTGCCAGCAATCTAGCGGGGGGGCCCTATTACGAGCAGTACTTC.

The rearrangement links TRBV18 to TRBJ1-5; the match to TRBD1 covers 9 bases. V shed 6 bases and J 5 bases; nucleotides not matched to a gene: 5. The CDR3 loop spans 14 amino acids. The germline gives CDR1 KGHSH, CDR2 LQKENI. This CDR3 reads CASSQGQGDQPQHF. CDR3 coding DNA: TGTGCCAGCTCCCAGGGACAGGGAGATCAGCCCCAGCATTTT.

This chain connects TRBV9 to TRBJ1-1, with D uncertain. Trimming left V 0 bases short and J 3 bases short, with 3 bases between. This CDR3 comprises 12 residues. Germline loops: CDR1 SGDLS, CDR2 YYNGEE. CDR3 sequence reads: CASSVADTEAFF. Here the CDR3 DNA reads TGTGCCAGCAGCGTAGCAGACACTGAAGCTTTCTTT.

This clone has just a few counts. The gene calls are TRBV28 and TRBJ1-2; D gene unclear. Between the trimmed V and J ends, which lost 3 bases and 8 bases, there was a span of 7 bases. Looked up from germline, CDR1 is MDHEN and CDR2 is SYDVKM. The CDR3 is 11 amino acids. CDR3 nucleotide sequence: TGTGCCAGCAGTTTCCAAAGGGGCTACACCTTC. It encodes CASSFQRGYTF.

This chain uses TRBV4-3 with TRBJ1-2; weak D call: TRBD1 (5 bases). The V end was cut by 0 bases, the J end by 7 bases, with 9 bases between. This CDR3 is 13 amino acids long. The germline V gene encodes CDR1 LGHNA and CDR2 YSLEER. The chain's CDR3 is CASSQEGVGGYTF. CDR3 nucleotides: TGCGCCAGCAGCCAAGAAGGGGTTGGTGGCTACACCTTC.

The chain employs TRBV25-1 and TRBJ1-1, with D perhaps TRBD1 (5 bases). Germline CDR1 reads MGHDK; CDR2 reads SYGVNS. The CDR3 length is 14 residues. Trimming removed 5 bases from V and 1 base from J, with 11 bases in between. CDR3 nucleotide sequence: TGTGCCAGCAGTCCCCCGAGGGGGAACACTGAAGCTTTCTTT. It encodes CASSPPRGNTEAFF.

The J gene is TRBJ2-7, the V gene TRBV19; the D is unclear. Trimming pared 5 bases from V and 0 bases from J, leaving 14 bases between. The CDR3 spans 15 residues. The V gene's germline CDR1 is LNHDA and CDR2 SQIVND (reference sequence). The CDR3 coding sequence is TGTGCCAGTAGTGACCCGGGCAGACTCTCCTACGAGCAGTACTTC. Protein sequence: CASSDPGRLSYEQYF.